This entry describes one T cell receptor (beta chain). Its binding antigen is unknown. No much larger clone exists at a distance of one base, and base qualities are not known. The goal of deep resolution MiSeq sequencing was a depth between 1 in 1 million and 1 in 200,000 T cells, and coverage averaged 10x per clonotype. The immunoSEQ hsTCRB Kit was used to generate the TCR beta libraries. In the authors' own workflow: The data were analyzed with ImmunoSEQ Analyzer and ImmunoSEQ Data Assistant, and V, D and J gene assignments followed IMGT definitions. Clonality was computed as one minus normalized Shannon entropy of productive rearrangement frequencies, ranging from 0 to 1. Only overrepresented clonotypes making up at least 0.05% of each patient's repertoire were included in the public clonotype analysis. About a dozen age-matched healthy donor repertoires from immuneACCESS served as clonality controls. The table was pulled from immuneACCESS by TCRdb, which kept in-frame rearrangements only. Such tables lose some clones; where checked, under half of the loss comes from unresolved V genes, and the rest has no known cause. That table furnishes V, J and clone size, whereas the DNA furnished D and trimming. The sample includes approximately 190,000 clones, with 79% observed a single time. Over 10% of the sample belongs to the ten largest clones.

Interpreted using the paper, the time point label stands for: approximately 11 months on ibrutinib. For TCR beta library preparation, approximately 2 micrograms of genomic DNA were extracted from the cryopreserved PBMCs. Longitudinal blood samples from CLL patients receiving ibrutinib monotherapy were subjected to high-throughput TCR beta sequencing. Patients were enrolled in a phase 2 open-label single-center ibrutinib monotherapy trial. The germline V gene yields MDHEN for CDR1 and SYDVKM for CDR2. Trimming costs V 6 bases and J 6 bases, and their ends lie 14 bases apart. The CDR3 holds 14 amino acids from the cysteine to the phenylalanine. Solely the CDR3 DNA is kept, with 42 bases framed from the first base. The data were obtained in a study of cytotoxic CD8 clonotypes in ibrutinib-treated CLL (dated by TCRdb to the early 2020s). Regarding the study in general: The cohort had ten to twelve relapsed/refractory and more than 14 treatment-naive patients; roughly 18 were IGHV unmutated. Samples at response were collected after a median of roughly twelve months of treatment, with a range of roughly 6 to 40 months. Cryopreserved peripheral blood mononuclear cells were collected before treatment, at response, and at either disease progression or sustained remission. Longitudinal samples were available for about 30% of the roughly 86 trial participants. An average of 255,043 productive templates and 94,082 productive rearrangements was obtained per sample. All remission and progressive disease samples were collected while patients were still receiving ibrutinib. Responses were partial in approximately 24 patients and complete in 2; after median 68 months follow-up, some 15 stayed in remission and about twelve progressed.

What the research found in general, with its limitations: Baseline clonality was found to be higher than that of age-matched healthy donors and was strongly correlated with circulating CD8+ T-cell counts. Public clonotypes were found to be uncommon and were observed to contract or remain stable during treatment; the increase in clonality was shown to reflect expansion of private clonotypes at ibrutinib response. Sampling times were not matched between patients in sustained remission and patients whose disease was progressing, and lymph node repertoires were not examined. Clonality rose at ibrutinib response, remained stable during sustained remission, and dropped back toward baseline at progression.

The sequence derives from a human donor with chronic lymphocytic leukemia. The V gene is TRBV28 and the J gene is TRBJ1-4, with the D gene uncertain. The source material was PBMCs, sampled after 12 months of ibrutinib treatment. The sequence in DNA is TGTGCCAGCAGGCCGTCCGGCGGGGATGAAAAACTGTTTTTT. The translation is CASRPSGGDEKLFF.